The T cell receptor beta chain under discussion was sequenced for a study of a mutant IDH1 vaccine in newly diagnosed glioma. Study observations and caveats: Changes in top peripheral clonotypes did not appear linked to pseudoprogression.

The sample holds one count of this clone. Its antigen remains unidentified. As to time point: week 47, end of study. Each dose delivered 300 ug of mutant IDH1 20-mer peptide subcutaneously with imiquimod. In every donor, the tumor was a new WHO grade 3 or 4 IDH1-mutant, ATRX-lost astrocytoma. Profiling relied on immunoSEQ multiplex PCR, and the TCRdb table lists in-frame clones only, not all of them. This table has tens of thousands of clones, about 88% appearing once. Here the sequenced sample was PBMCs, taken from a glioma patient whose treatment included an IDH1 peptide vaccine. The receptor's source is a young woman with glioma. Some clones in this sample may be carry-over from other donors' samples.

The CDR3 bases are TGTGCCATCAGTACAGGGGGCTCCACTGAAGCTTTCTTT. Its translation: CAISTGGSTEAFF. V is TRBV10-3 and J is TRBJ1-1, with 9 bases fitting TRBD1. The CDR3 length is 13 residues. Trimming took 5 bases from V and 4 from J; bases not matched to a gene: 2. Germline V gene lookup returns CDR1 ENHRY and CDR2 SYGVKD.